One and the same sample provided the 27 T cell receptor beta chains below, sequenced in a study of T cell changes during pregnancy in multiple sclerosis. Produced via immunoSEQ multiplex PCR; TCRdb's table is partial and in-frame only. This sample has some 74,000 clones, with roughly 92% found just once. The specimen comprised peripheral blood, sampled before pregnancy. All receptors derive from a female donor with multiple sclerosis, enrolled in a pregnancy study.

The rearrangement uses TRBV27 and TRBJ2-1, with 7 bases matching TRBD2. The ends lost 3 bases at V and 7 bases at J; junction bases unmatched: 3. This CDR3 contains 13 residues. Germline V gene sequence: CDR1 MNHEY, CDR2 SMNVEV (reference sequence). DNA of the CDR3: TGTGCCAGCAGTTTGGATAGCGGGAATGAGCAGTTCTTC. It codes for CASSLDSGNEQFF.

The V gene is TRBV5-1, the J gene TRBJ2-7, with 7 bases aligning to TRBD2. The germline CDR1 and CDR2 sequences are SGHRS and YFSETQ. CDR3 size: 15 residues. After removal of 3 bases from V and 6 bases from J, the junction contained 12 bases not matched to a gene. DNA for the CDR3: TGCGCCAGCAGCTCCTCCGGGACTACCCCACGCGAGCAGTACTTC. The encoded protein is CASSSSGTTPREQYF.

V gene TRBV6-5 combines with J gene TRBJ2-5; D gene unclear. This CDR3 spans 14 amino acids. Germline values: CDR1 MNHEY, CDR2 SVGAGI. Trimming stripped 5 bases from V and 6 bases from J, with 16 bases between. The CDR3 sequence: CASSPGDLRKTQYF. CDR3 DNA: TGTGCCAGCAGTCCGGGTGATTTACGGAAGACCCAGTACTTC.

J is TRBJ1-5 and V is TRBV7-2; TRBD1 agrees at 7 bases. Trimming took 1 base from V and 0 from J; bases not matched to a gene: 3. The CDR3 totals 16 residues. The V gene's germline CDR1 is SGHTA and CDR2 FQGNSA. CDR3 residues: CASSLDGTASNQPQHF. The CDR3 DNA reads TGTGCCAGCAGCTTAGATGGGACAGCTAGCAATCAGCCCCAGCATTTT.

Only a few counts were recorded for this clone. V usage is TRBV6-5 and J usage is TRBJ1-1; a possible D gene is TRBD1 (5 bases). This CDR3 contains 14 residues. Germline V gene data show CDR1 as MNHEY and CDR2 as SVGAGI. V lost 6 bases, J lost 1 base, and 12 bases lay in between. The CDR3 here is CASSDRTGNTEAFF. The CDR3 DNA sequence: TGTGCCAGCAGCGATCGAACAGGGAACACTGAAGCTTTCTTT.

This clone was detected only a few times. The rearrangement uses TRBV25-1 and TRBJ1-2, with a possible D match to TRBD1 (5 bases). This CDR3 has 15 amino acids. Trimming removed 1 base at V and 2 bases at J, with 11 bases between. The germline V gene has CDR1 MGHDK and CDR2 SYGVNS. CDR3 nucleotide sequence: TGTGCCAGCAGTGAATCTGCAGGGTCAAACTATGGCTACACCTTC. The encoded protein is CASSESAGSNYGYTF.

The chain joins TRBV18 to TRBJ1-4; D is uncertain. The CDR3 is made up of 13 amino acids. Germline-derived CDR1 and CDR2 are KGHSH and LQKENI. Trimming took off 1 base at V and 5 bases at J, with 5 bases between the two ends. The CDR3 spells CASSPLQNEKLFF. The CDR3 bases are TGTGCCAGCTCACCACTCCAGAATGAAAAACTGTTTTTT.

The rearrangement uses TRBV5-6 and TRBJ1-1; D remains ambiguous. The CDR3 contains 15 residues. CDR1 SGHDT and CDR2 YYEEEE come from the germline V gene. V was pared by 4 bases and J by 5 bases, with 18 bases between. As DNA, the CDR3 is TGTGCCAGCAGCCATAATGTAGTCGGAGGGACTGAAGCTTTCTTT. Protein product: CASSHNVVGGTEAFF.

J is TRBJ1-2 and V is TRBV9; D perhaps matches TRBD1 (6 bases). Germline CDR1 and CDR2: SGDLS and YYNGEE. V was cut by 0 bases and J by 6 bases, with 12 bases left in between. The CDR3 spans 14 residues. CDR3 residues: CASSVDRVNDGYTF. The CDR3 nucleotides read TGTGCCAGCAGCGTAGACAGGGTGAATGATGGCTACACCTTC. The full variable domain, in which reference TRBV9 and TRBJ1-2 provide the parts outside the CDR3, is DSGVTQTPKHLITATGQRVTLRCSPRSGDLSVYWYQQSLDQGLQFLIQYYNGEERAKGNILERFSAQQFPDLHSELNLSSLELGDSALYFCASSVDRVNDGYTFGSGTRLTVV.

The J gene is TRBJ2-1, the V gene TRBV2; 8 bases fit TRBD2. Germline V CDR1 and CDR2: SNHLY, FYNNEI. This CDR3 is 14 amino acids long. Germline trimming cut 4 bases from V and 6 bases from J; bases unmatched to any gene: 5. The CDR3 protein is CASSGSGMSNEQFF. In nucleotides, the CDR3 is TGTGCCAGCAGTGGTAGCGGGATGAGCAATGAGCAGTTCTTC.

In its sample, this clone was seen a few times. J is TRBJ2-5 and V is TRBV19; 8 positions agree with TRBD2. The CDR3 has 13 residues. The germline V gene has CDR1 LNHDA and CDR2 SQIVND (reference sequence). With 6 bases clipped from V and 7 bases from J, the junction kept 7 bases outside the gene matches. CDR3: CASSFGGEGTQYF. DNA for the CDR3: TGTGCCAGTAGCTTCGGGGGGGAGGGGACCCAGTACTTC.

The chain has TRBV9 and TRBJ2-7; D is undetermined. Germline CDR1 and CDR2: SGDLS and YYNGEE. The CDR3 runs 14 residues. The germline V and J ends were trimmed by 0 bases and 3 bases, with 10 bases remaining between them. The CDR3 DNA reads as TGTGCCAGCAGCGTAGATAACCGGTTCTACGAGCAGTACTTC. This translates into CASSVDNRFYEQYF.

With regard to this clone: At one boundary the junction diverges from the germline segment, which might be a read error. The genes are TRBV10-3 and TRBJ2-7; D possibly corresponds to TRBD1 (6 bases). This CDR3 is built from 11 residues. Germline CDR1 and CDR2: ENHRY and SYGVKD. CDR3 DNA: TGTGCCAGCAGGGGAGCGTACGGGCAGTACTTC. Amino acids: CASRGAYGQYF.

The rearrangement joins TRBV5-6 to TRBJ2-7; 9 bases map to TRBD2. The CDR3 has 15 amino acids. The germline gives CDR1 SGHDT, CDR2 YYEEEE. Trimming cost V 0 bases and J 3 bases; bases outside gene matches: 4. CDR3 nucleotides: TGTGCCAGCAGCTTGGTCGCGGGAGGGGTCTACGAGCAGTACTTC. Amino acid sequence: CASSLVAGGVYEQYF. Looking up the rest from reference TRBV5-6 and TRBJ2-7 gives the full variable domain: DAGVTQSPTHLIKTRGQQVTLRCSPKSGHDTVSWYQQALGQGPQFIFQYYEEEERQRGNFPDRFSGHQFPNYSSELNVNALLLGDSALYLCASSLVAGGVYEQYFGPGTRLTVT.

The chain has TRBV27 and TRBJ2-1, with D possibly being TRBD2 (5 bases). The CDR3 spans 15 residues. V was clipped by 5 bases and J by 3 bases, with 14 bases between them. CDR1 and CDR2 (germline): MNHEY, SMNVEV (reference sequence). The CDR3 DNA reads as TGTGCCAGCAGTCTCATGCCGGAGGACTACAATGAGCAGTTCTTC. Translation: CASSLMPEDYNEQFF.

The V gene is TRBV19, the J gene TRBJ2-1; 9 positions agree with TRBD2. The germline gives CDR1 LNHDA, CDR2 SQIVND (reference sequence). The CDR3 contains 14 residues. With 7 bases clipped from V and 7 bases from J, the junction kept 8 bases outside the gene matches. CDR3 region: CASNGLAGFNEQFF. CDR3 nucleotide sequence: TGTGCCAGTAATGGGCTAGCGGGATTTAATGAGCAGTTCTTC.

The chain links TRBV2 to TRBJ1-5, with D perhaps TRBD1 (6 bases). Per germline, CDR1 SNHLY and CDR2 FYNNEI. The V and J ends lost 3 bases and 2 bases respectively, with 17 bases between them. The CDR3 consists of 17 residues. CDR3 coding DNA: TGTGCCAGCAGTGACGGGGGGGGGCGCGTTCGCAATCAGCCCCAGCATTTT. Protein: CASSDGGGRVRNQPQHF.

The chain joins TRBV5-8 to TRBJ2-1, with 8 bases lining up with TRBD1. V was pared by 4 bases and J by 9 bases, with 12 bases of the junction left unmatched. CDR1 is SGHTS, CDR2 YDEGEE, per germline. The CDR3 has 15 amino acids. Here the CDR3 DNA reads TGTGCCAGCAGCGTGACAGGGGTGTTAGTCATTGAGCAGTTCTTC. This codes for CASSVTGVLVIEQFF.

A single count supports this clone. V and J are TRBV6-5 and TRBJ2-7, with a possible D match to TRBD1 (6 bases). V gave up 6 bases and J gave up 3 bases, with 15 bases separating them. Germline V gene sequence: CDR1 MNHEY, CDR2 SVGAGI. The CDR3 loop spans 14 amino acids. The chain's CDR3 is CASSHGDRSYEQYF. The CDR3, as DNA: TGTGCCAGCAGCCACGGAGACAGGAGCTACGAGCAGTACTTC.

The table lists this clone with a count of one. The chain employs TRBV29-1 and TRBJ2-7; 9 positions agree with TRBD1. Germline V CDR1 and CDR2: SQVTM, ANQGSEA. CDR3 size: 12 residues. The junction had 6 bases not matched to a gene; V was cut back by 4 bases and J by 8 bases. The chain's CDR3 is CSVVPGQGQQYF. In nucleotides, the CDR3 is TGCAGCGTTGTCCCGGGACAGGGCCAGCAGTACTTC.

The J gene is TRBJ2-5, the V gene TRBV5-1, with 7 bases aligning to TRBD2. The germline CDR1 and CDR2 sequences are SGHRS and YFSETQ. There are 13 residues in the CDR3. Losses at the gene ends were 4 bases for V and 4 bases for J; bases not matched to a gene: 4. CDR3 bases: TGCGCCAGCAGCCCGGGAGGCCTAGAGACCCAGTACTTC. The encoded protein is CASSPGGLETQYF.

The chain has TRBV25-1 and TRBJ1-3; tentatively, D is TRBD1 (6 bases). The V and J ends lost 6 bases and 4 bases respectively, with 13 bases between them. CDR3 length: 14 residues. From germline, CDR1 is MGHDK and CDR2 SYGVNS. As DNA, the CDR3 is TGTGCCAGCAGGGGAGGGGGGCCCGGAAACACCATATATTTT. Translation: CASRGGGPGNTIYF.

The chain links TRBV18 to TRBJ2-2; TRBD2 might be the D (5 bases). This CDR3 is built from 12 residues. Trimming cost V 3 bases and J 6 bases, with 5 bases left between them. CDR1 KGHSH and CDR2 LQKENI come from the germline V gene. The DNA for the CDR3 is TGTGCCAGCTCACCGAGGGCCGGGGAGCTGTTTTTT. Its protein is CASSPRAGELFF.

The CDR3 is CASSQEGAGTGVNEQYF. CDR3 nucleotides: TGTGCCAGCAGCCAAGAGGGGGCGGGGACAGGGGTCAACGAGCAGTACTTC. The V and J genes are TRBV4-2 and TRBJ2-7; 10 bases are a match to TRBD1. The CDR3 has 17 amino acids. Germline lookup yields CDR1 LGHNA and CDR2 YNFKEQ. With 0 bases clipped from V and 5 bases from J, the junction kept 10 bases outside the gene matches.

The genes are TRBV27 and TRBJ1-1, with 7 nucleotides matching TRBD1. V dropped 6 bases and J dropped 7; count of bases not matched to a gene: 8. CDR1 and CDR2 from the germline V gene are MNHEY and SMNVEV (reference sequence). This CDR3 is 13 amino acids long. The CDR3: CASRQGEANEAFF. CDR3 in DNA: TGTGCCAGCAGGCAGGGGGAGGCGAATGAAGCTTTCTTT.

The genes are TRBV5-1 and TRBJ2-7; a possible D gene is TRBD2 (5 bases). Germline CDR1 reads SGHRS; CDR2 reads YFSETQ. Between the trimmed V and J ends, which lost 0 bases and 7 bases, there was a span of 14 bases. The CDR3 is 14 amino acids. CDR3 bases: TGCGCCAGCAGCTTGGATGTTAGCGTGTCTGAGCAGTACTTC. This translates into CASSLDVSVSEQYF. The full variable domain, completed using reference TRBV5-1 and TRBJ2-7, is KAGVTQTPRYLIKTRGQQVTLSCSPISGHRSVSWYQQTPGQGLQFLFEYFSETQRNKGNFPGRFSGRQFSNSRSEMNVSTLELGDSALYLCASSLDVSVSEQYFGPGTRLTVT.

The rearrangement joins TRBV6-5 to TRBJ1-2; D perhaps matches TRBD1 (5 bases). Germline CDR1 MNHEY, CDR2 SVGAGI. V was pared by 4 bases and J by 0 bases, with 12 bases between. This CDR3 comprises 15 residues. The DNA of the CDR3 is TGTGCCAGCAGTTCTTGGGGGGTGGCTAACTATGGCTACACCTTC. Protein sequence: CASSSWGVANYGYTF.